This paragraph reports one T cell receptor (beta chain). Its matching antigen is unknown. These data are taken from a study of glioma-infiltrating T cells after dendritic cell vaccination. The immunoSEQ assay amplified TCRB CDR3 from up to 2 ug DNA. The assay was immunoSEQ multiplex PCR, and TCRdb's table has in-frame clones only and misses some. The sample carries tens of thousands of clones, approximately 90% recorded once. No glioblastoma patient carried an isocitrate dehydrogenase mutation. General study points: The cohort had few patients with full blood and tumor sets. Longer survival after dendritic cell vaccination followed higher pretreatment TIL content.

This sample comprised blood, obtained before dendritic cell vaccination. This clonotype originated in a human donor with glioblastoma.

The CDR3, as DNA: TGTGCCTGCGACAGTTTGGGAAACTATGGCTACACCTTC. Amino acids: CACDSLGNYGYTF. The chain has TRBV30 and TRBJ1-2, with D perhaps TRBD1 (5 bases). Trimming pared 6 bases from V and 2 bases from J, leaving 13 bases between. Germline V gives CDR1 GTSNPN, CDR2 SVGIG (reference sequence). The CDR3 has 13 residues.